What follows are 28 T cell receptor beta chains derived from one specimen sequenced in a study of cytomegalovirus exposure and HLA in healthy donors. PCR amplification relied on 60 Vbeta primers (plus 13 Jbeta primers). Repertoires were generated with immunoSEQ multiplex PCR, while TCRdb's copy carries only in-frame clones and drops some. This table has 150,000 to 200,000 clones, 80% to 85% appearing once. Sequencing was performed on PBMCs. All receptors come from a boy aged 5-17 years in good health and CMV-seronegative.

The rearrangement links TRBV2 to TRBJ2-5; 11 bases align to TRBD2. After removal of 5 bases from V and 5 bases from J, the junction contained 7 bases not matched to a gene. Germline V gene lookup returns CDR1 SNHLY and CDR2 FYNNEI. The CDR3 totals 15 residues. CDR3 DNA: TGTGCCAGCAGTTATAGCGGGGGGGCTGGGGAGACCCAGTACTTC. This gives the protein CASSYSGGAGETQYF.

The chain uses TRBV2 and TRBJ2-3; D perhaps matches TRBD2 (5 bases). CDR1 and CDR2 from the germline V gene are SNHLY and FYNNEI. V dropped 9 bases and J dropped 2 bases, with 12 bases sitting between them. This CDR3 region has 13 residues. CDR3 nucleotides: TGTGCCAGGGTCTCAGCGGACACAGATACGCAGTATTTT. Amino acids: CARVSADTDTQYF.

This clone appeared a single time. The CDR3 bases are TGTGCCAGCAGCGTGGATGAGCGAGCGTTCAAGGAGCAGTTCTTC. Translating it yields CASSVDERAFKEQFF. The chain recombines TRBV9 with TRBJ2-1; D not certain. The germline V gene encodes CDR1 SGDLS and CDR2 YYNGEE. This CDR3 comprises 15 residues. V lost 2 bases to trimming and J lost 10 bases, with 19 bases between them. The full variable domain, its missing parts supplied by reference TRBV9 and TRBJ2-1, is DSGVTQTPKHLITATGQRVTLRCSPRSGDLSVYWYQQSLDQGLQFLIQYYNGEERAKGNILERFSAQQFPDLHSELNLSSLELGDSALYFCASSVDERAFKEQFFGPGTRLTVL.

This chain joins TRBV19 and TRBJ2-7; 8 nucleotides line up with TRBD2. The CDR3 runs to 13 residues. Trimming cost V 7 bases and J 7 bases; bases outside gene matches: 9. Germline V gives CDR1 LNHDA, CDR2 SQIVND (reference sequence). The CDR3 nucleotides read TGTGCCAGTAATGATGGCGGGAGGAGGGAGCAGTACTTC. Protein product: CASNDGGRREQYF.

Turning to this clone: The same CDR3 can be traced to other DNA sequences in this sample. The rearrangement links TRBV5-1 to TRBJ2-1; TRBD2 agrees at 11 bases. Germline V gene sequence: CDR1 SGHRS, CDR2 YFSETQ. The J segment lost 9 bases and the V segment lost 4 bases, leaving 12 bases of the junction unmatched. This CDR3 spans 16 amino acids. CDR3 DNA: TGCGCCAGCAGCCATACTAGCGGGAGACGGGGGGTTGAGCAGTTCTTC. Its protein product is CASSHTSGRRGVEQFF.

The DNA for the CDR3 is TGCGCCAGCAGCCAAGATGTCGAGCGGGGGGGCTCTGGGGCCAACGTCCTGACTTTC. Protein sequence: CASSQDVERGGSGANVLTF. The V gene is TRBV4-3, the J gene TRBJ2-6; TRBD2 matches 10 bases. This CDR3 has 19 residues. Germline CDR1 and CDR2: LGHNA and YSLEER. J lost 0 bases, V lost 0 bases, and 5 bases had no gene match.

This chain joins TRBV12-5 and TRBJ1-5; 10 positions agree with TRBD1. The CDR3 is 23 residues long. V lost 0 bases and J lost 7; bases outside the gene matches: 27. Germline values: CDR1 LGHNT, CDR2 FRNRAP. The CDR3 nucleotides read TGTGCTAGTGGTTTGGTACAAGGTTTGGTAAGGGACAGGGGAGAAAGATCGATCCAGCCCCAGCATTTT. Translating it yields CASGLVQGLVRDRGERSIQPQHF.

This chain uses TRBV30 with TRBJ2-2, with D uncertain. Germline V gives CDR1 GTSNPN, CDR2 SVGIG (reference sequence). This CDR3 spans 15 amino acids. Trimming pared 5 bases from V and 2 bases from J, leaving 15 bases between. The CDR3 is CAWLLSSQNTGELFF. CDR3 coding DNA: TGTGCCTGGCTACTTAGCTCTCAAAACACCGGGGAGCTGTTTTTT.

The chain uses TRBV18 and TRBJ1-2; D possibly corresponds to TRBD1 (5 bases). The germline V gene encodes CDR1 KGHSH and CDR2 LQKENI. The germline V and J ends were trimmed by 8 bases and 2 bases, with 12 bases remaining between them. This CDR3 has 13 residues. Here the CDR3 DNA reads TGTGCCAGCGCAGATCGGGGGAACTATGGCTACACCTTC. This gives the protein CASADRGNYGYTF.

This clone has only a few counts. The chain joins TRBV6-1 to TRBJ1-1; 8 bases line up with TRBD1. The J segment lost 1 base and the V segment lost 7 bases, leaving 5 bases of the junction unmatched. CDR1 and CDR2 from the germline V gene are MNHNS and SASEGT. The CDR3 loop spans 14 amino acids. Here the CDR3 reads CASTPGTGNTEAFF. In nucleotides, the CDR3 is TGTGCCAGCACCCCAGGGACAGGGAACACTGAAGCTTTCTTT.

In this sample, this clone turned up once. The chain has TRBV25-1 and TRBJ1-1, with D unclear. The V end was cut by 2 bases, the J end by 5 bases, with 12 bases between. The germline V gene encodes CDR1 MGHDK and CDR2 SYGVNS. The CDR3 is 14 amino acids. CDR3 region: CASSETYRGTEAFF. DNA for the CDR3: TGTGCCAGCAGTGAAACTTATCGGGGAACTGAAGCTTTCTTT.

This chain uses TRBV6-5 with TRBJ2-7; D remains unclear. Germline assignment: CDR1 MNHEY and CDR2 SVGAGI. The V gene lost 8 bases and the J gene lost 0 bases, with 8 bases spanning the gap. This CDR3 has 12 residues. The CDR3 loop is CASRQDSYEQYF. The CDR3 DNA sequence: TGTGCCAGCCGCCAGGACTCCTACGAGCAGTACTTC.

The CDR3 sequence: CASSEGTGIKGYTF. DNA for the CDR3: TGTGCCAGCAGCGAAGGGACAGGGATTAAAGGCTACACCTTC. The chain uses TRBV5-6 and TRBJ1-2, with TRBD1 matching over 9 bases. The germline V gene has CDR1 SGHDT and CDR2 YYEEEE. J was trimmed by 8 bases and V by 4 bases; bases with no gene match: 9. The CDR3 is 14 amino acids. Drawing the rest from reference TRBV5-6 and TRBJ1-2, the complete variable domain is DAGVTQSPTHLIKTRGQQVTLRCSPKSGHDTVSWYQQALGQGPQFIFQYYEEEERQRGNFPDRFSGHQFPNYSSELNVNALLLGDSALYLCASSEGTGIKGYTFGSGTRLTVV.

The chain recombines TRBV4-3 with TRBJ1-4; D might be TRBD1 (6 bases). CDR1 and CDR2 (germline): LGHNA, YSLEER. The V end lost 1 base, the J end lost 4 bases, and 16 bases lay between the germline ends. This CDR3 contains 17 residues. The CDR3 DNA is TGCGCCAGCAGCCAAGGCCCGGGGGGGCAGAGTAATGAAAAACTGTTTTTT. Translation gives CASSQGPGGQSNEKLFF.

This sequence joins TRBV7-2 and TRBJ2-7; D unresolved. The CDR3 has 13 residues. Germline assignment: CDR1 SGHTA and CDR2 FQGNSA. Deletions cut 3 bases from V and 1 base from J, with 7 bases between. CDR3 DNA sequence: TGTGCCAGCAGCTTTGTGACTTCCTACGAGCAGTACTTC. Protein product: CASSFVTSYEQYF.

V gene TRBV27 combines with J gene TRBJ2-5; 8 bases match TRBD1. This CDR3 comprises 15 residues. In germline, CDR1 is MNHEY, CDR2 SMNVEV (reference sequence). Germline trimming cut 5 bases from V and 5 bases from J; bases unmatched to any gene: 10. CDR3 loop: CASSTRDRTGETQYF. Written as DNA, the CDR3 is TGTGCCAGCAGTACCCGGGACAGGACGGGGGAGACCCAGTACTTC.

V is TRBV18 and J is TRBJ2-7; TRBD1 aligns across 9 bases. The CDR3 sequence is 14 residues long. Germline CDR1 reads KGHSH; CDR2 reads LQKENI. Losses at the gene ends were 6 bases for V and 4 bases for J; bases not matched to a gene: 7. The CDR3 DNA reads TGTGCCAGCTCGGGACAGGGTAAGAATTACGAGCAGTACTTC. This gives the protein CASSGQGKNYEQYF. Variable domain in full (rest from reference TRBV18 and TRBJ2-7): NAGVMQNPRHLVRRRGQEARLRCSPMKGHSHVYWYRQLPEEGLKFMVYLQKENIIDESGMPKERFSAEFPKEGPSILRIQQVVRGDSAAYFCASSGQGKNYEQYFGPGTRLTVT.

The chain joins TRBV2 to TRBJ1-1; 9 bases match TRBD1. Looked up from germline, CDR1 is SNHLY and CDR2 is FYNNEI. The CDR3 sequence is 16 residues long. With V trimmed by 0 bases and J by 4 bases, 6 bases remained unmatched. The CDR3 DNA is TGTGCCAGCAGTGAAGCGGGGACAGGGTCCTTCACTGAAGCTTTCTTT. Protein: CASSEAGTGSFTEAFF.

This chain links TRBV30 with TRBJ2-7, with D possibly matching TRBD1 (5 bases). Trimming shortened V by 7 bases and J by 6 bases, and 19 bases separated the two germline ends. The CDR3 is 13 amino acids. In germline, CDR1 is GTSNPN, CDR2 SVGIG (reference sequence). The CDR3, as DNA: TGTGCCTCCACCGGACACGGTCGGCGCGAGCAGTACTTC. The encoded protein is CASTGHGRREQYF.

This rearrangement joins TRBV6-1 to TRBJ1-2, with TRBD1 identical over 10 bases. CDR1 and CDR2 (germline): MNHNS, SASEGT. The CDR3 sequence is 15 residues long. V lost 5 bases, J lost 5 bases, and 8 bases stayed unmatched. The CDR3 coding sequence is TGTGCCAGCAGTAAGACAGGGGGCGCACTATATGGCTACACCTTC. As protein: CASSKTGGALYGYTF.

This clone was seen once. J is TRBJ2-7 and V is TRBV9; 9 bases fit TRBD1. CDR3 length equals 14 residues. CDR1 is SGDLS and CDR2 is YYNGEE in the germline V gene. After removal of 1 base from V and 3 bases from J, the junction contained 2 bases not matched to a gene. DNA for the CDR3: TGTGCCAGCAGCGTAAAGACAGGGGGCTACGAGCAGTACTTC. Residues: CASSVKTGGYEQYF. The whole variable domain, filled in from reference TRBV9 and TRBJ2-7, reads DSGVTQTPKHLITATGQRVTLRCSPRSGDLSVYWYQQSLDQGLQFLIQYYNGEERAKGNILERFSAQQFPDLHSELNLSSLELGDSALYFCASSVKTGGYEQYFGPGTRLTVT.

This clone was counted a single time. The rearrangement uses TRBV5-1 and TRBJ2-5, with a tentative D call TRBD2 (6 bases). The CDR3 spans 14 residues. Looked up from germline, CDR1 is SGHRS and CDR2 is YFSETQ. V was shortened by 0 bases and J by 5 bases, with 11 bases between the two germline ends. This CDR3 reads CASSLVRAGETQYF. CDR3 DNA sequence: TGCGCCAGCAGCTTGGTCAGGGCGGGGGAGACCCAGTACTTC.

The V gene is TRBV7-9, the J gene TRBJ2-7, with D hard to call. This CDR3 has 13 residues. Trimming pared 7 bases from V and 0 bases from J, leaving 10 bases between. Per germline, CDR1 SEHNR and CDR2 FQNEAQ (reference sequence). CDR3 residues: CASTLAPSYEQYF. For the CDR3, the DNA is TGTGCCAGCACCCTTGCGCCCTCCTACGAGCAGTACTTC.

The CDR3 reads CASSPGQSYEQYF. CDR3 nucleotide sequence: TGTGCCAGCAGTCCGGGACAGTCATACGAGCAGTACTTC. V gene TRBV28 combines with J gene TRBJ2-7, with 7 bases fitting TRBD1. The germline CDR1 and CDR2 sequences are MDHEN and SYDVKM. Trimming cost V 5 bases and J 4 bases; bases outside gene matches: 5. CDR3 length: 13 amino acids. Together with reference TRBV28 and TRBJ2-7, the CDR3 gives the full variable domain: DVKVTQSSRYLVKRTGEKVFLECVQDMDHENMFWYRQDPGLGLRLIYFSYDVKMKEKGDIPEGYSVSREKKERFSLILESASTNQTSMYLCASSPGQSYEQYFGPGTRLTVT.

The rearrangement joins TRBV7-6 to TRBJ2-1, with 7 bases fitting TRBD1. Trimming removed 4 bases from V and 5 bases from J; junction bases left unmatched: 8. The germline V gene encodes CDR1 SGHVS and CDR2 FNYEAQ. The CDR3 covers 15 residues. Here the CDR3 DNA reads TGTGCCAGCAGCTCCAGGGGGTCCTTGGACAATGAGCAGTTCTTC. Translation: CASSSRGSLDNEQFF.

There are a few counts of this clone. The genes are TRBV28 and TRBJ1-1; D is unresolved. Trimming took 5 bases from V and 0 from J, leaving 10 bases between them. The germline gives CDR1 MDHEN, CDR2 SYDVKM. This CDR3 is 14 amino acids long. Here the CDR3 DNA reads TGTGCCAGCAGTCCAGAGACTCTGAACACTGAAGCTTTCTTT. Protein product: CASSPETLNTEAFF.

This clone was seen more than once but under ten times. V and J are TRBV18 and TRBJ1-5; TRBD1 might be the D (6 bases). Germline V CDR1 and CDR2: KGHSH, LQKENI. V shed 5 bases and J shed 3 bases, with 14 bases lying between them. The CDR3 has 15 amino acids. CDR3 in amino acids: CASSEGVSLNQPQHF. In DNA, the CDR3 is TGTGCCAGCTCAGAGGGGGTATCCCTCAATCAGCCCCAGCATTTT.

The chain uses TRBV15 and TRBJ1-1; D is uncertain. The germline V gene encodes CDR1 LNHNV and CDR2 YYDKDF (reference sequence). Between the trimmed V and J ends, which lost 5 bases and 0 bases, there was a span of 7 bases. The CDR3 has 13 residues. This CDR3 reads CATSSILNTEAFF. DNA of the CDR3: TGTGCCACCAGCTCTATATTGAACACTGAAGCTTTCTTT.